Included here is one T cell receptor beta chain sequence, with context. Its antigen target is currently unknown. Qualities for individual bases were not recorded, and no much larger clone is one base off. The entry originates in a study of beta chain features in type 1 diabetes listed by TCRdb under 2018. About the investigation overall: No differences in mean age, gender distribution, total cell number or subset yield were found between patients and healthy donors. A total of about 99,000,000 sorted cells were examined across all samples, and RNA yield correlated strongly with the number of cells per subset. In the study, TCRB repertoires of sorted circulating CD4+ T cell subsets from recently diagnosed type 1 diabetes patients were compared with those of matched healthy donors. Regulatory and stem cell-like memory subsets were isolated from only 8 patients and roughly eight healthy donors, whereas naive and central memory subsets came from all 28 donors. The paper's findings and limits, for the study overall: The naive, central memory and regulatory TCRB repertoires appeared to resemble one another more closely among patients than among healthy donors. In all four CD4+ subsets, TCRB CDR3 length was moderately but significantly shorter in type 1 diabetes patients. Because the HLA sub-analyses included only small numbers of individuals, any influence of HLA type on TCRB rearrangement was left unresolved. Sequencing cDNA rather than genomic DNA could over-represent highly expressing activated cells, although activation and CD3 levels did not differ between groups. At VDJ recombination sites, patients with type 1 diabetes made fewer insertions and deleted more nucleotides, a pattern implying thymic rearrangement abnormalities. Shorter templates might have been favored by PCR, but patient and control samples were amplified and corrected together, so both groups would have been affected equally by any skew.

Each donor gave one peripheral blood draw, averaging roughly 100 mL, which was collected into heparinised tubes. A BD FACSAria II was used to sort naive, central memory, regulatory and stem cell-like memory CD4+ T cells with a panel that included CD45RO, CCR7, CD25, CD127, CD95 and CD27. All sorted populations exceeded 95% purity. PBMCs were isolated right away by Lymphoprep density gradient centrifugation and were stained directly, without culture. To minimize batch effects, samples were stained and sorted in pairs, one healthy donor with one patient per experiment. The CDR3 measures 13 amino acids from cysteine to phenylalanine. Only the CDR3 part of the read is kept: 39 bases, read in frame from the first base. CDR1 is given as SQVTM and CDR2 as ANQGSEA, both from the germline V gene. The germline ends are 9 bases apart after V is trimmed by 4 bases and J by 0 bases. All of the isolated RNA was reverse transcribed with the High Capacity cDNA Reverse Transcription Kit, so expressed TCRB transcripts were sequenced. Deep immunoSEQ sequencing was performed on naive, central memory and regulatory T cell samples, with an average of around 3.4 million total reads per sample. After sorted cells were lysed in RLT buffer, RNA was extracted with DNase-treated RNeasy Micro or Mini kits, with the choice depending on cell number. To prevent cross-contamination, each cell subset was processed individually, whereas patient and healthy donor samples were processed jointly. TCRB sequences were amplified from cDNA with the immunoSEQ multiplex PCR, producing 87-bp fragments spanning the CDR3 region. Sequencing of the amplicons was performed on the Illumina HiSeq platform. The authors' pipeline ran thus. Synthetic template baselines were used to correct PCR bias computationally, reads within Hamming distance 2 were collapsed, and singletons that could not be merged were discarded. By aligning reads against IMGT, V, D and J genes, CDR3 length, and insertions or deletions at six rearrangement sites were assigned. Within each subset, clonotype counts were normalized to sorted cell number, and only after that were true diversity and Gini coefficients computed with the tcR R package. The overlap coefficient, calculated on TCRB nucleotide sequences, was used to quantify repertoire sharing. Out-of-frame TCRB sequences from naive cells were analyzed to stand in for the pre-selection repertoire. TCRdb retrieved this table from immuneACCESS and kept in-frame rearrangements only. Not all clones are present; in checked studies, unresolved V genes account for under half, and no reason is known for the remainder. The DNA gave D and trimming, while V, J and clone size come from that table. In this sample the table shows around 690,000 clones, about an eighth of which occur a single time. The ten largest clones take up more than 0.095% of the sample.

The rearranged chain carries TRBV29-1 and TRBJ1-1, with the D segment identity uncertain. The sequence came from a man between 25 and 39 years old with type 1 diabetes. Sequences were obtained from naive CD4+ T cells from blood. Explained via the paper, the cell subset or site label denotes: true naive CD4+ T cells. The nucleotide sequence is TGCAGCGTTGTTCAGGCGCTGAACACTGAAGCTTTCTTT. Its coded protein is CSVVQALNTEAFF.